This T cell receptor beta chain emerged from a study of blood T cells in healthy people across ages. Together with a sample-barcoded 5' primer, a J-beta primer mix was included in a second PCR lasting roughly 6 to 12 cycles. The template-switch adaptor was a 5' adaptor with 12 random nucleotides. It tagged each cDNA molecule. From the 5' RACE reads, TCRdb called clonotypes with MiXCR, one entry per CDR3 protein. The sample has around 1,000,000 distinct CDR3 sequences, approximately 26% seen once. The study recruited healthy Caucasian donors from Russia who were aged roughly 6 to 100. The length of the CDR3 is 14 residues. Trimming took 9 bases from V and 8 from J, leaving 21 bases between them. Germline V gives CDR1 SGHRS, CDR2 YFSETQ. The sample also formed part of further work on T cells of mothers and their children. From that report: Per mother, over 8 million TCR beta CDR3 reads were obtained; per child, approximately 3 million.

Input material: blood. The TCR was taken from a girl aged 2-10 years in good health. The chain joins TRBV5-1 to TRBJ2-1; D remains ambiguous. The CDR3 bases are TGCGCCACAAAGGGCCAGGTGGGAATCGATGAGCAGTTCTTC. It codes for CATKGQVGIDEQFF.